Listed here are 20 T cell receptor beta chains from one sample, sequenced in a study of T cell responses to AZD1222 COVID-19 vaccine. Produced via immunoSEQ multiplex PCR; TCRdb's table is partial and in-frame only. The table records about 120,000 clones, 80% to 90% of them present only once. Here the sequenced sample was peripheral blood, taken on day 0 of AZD1222 vaccination. These receptors all stem from an adult in good health.

V and J are TRBV7-3 and TRBJ2-3, with D uncertain. The ends were cut back, 4 bases at V and 1 base at J, with 6 bases in the middle. The CDR3 extends over 13 amino acids. Germline V gene data show CDR1 as SGHTA and CDR2 as FQGTGA. CDR3 DNA: TGTGCCAGCAGCTCCCGCCGCACAGATACGCAGTATTTT. Protein product: CASSSRRTDTQYF. The whole variable domain, filled in from reference TRBV7-3 and TRBJ2-3, reads GAGVSQTPSNKVTEKGKYVELRCDPISGHTALYWYRQSLGQGPEFLIYFQGTGAADDSGLPNDRFFAVRPEGSVSTLKIQRTERGDSAVYLCASSSRRTDTQYFGPGTRLTVL.

This chain uses TRBV2 with TRBJ2-1; D might be TRBD1 or TRBD2, each matching 5 bases. CDR1 and CDR2 from the germline V gene are SNHLY and FYNNEI. The V end lost 7 bases, the J end lost 7 bases, and 20 bases lay between the germline ends. The CDR3 totals 15 residues. CDR3 nucleotides: TGTGCCAGCACCGACGGGGCGGCCGATCGGAATGAGCAGTTCTTC. Amino acids: CASTDGAADRNEQFF.

V is TRBV27 and J is TRBJ2-4; D ambiguous. CDR3 length: 16 amino acids. Germline V gene lookup returns CDR1 MNHEY and CDR2 SMNVEV (reference sequence). V was shortened by 2 bases and J by 0 bases, with 11 bases between the two germline ends. CDR3 DNA: TGTGCCAGCAGTTTAGGAGAGTTGCTAGCCAAAAACATTCAGTACTTC. Protein sequence: CASSLGELLAKNIQYF.

V gene TRBV11-2 combines with J gene TRBJ2-1, with D uncertain. V shed 1 base and J shed 10 bases, with 8 bases lying between them. The CDR3 length is 12 residues. The germline gives CDR1 SGHAT, CDR2 FQNNGV. CDR3 coding DNA: TGTGCCAGCAGCTTAGGGGATGGGGAGCAGTTCTTC. Amino acid sequence: CASSLGDGEQFF.

For this clone: Other DNA sequences from this sample encode an identical CDR3 as well. The CDR3 nucleotides read TGCGCCAGCAGCTTGGAGGAGACCCAGTACTTC. It is translated as CASSLEETQYF. V is TRBV5-1 and J is TRBJ2-5, with no clear D. V shed 0 bases and J shed 5 bases, with 2 bases lying between them. Germline V gene sequence: CDR1 SGHRS, CDR2 YFSETQ. The CDR3 is 11 residues long.

The V gene is TRBV18, the J gene TRBJ1-4, with 7 nucleotides matching TRBD1. Trimming at V came to 4 bases and at J to 8 bases, leaving 19 bases not matched to a gene. CDR1 and CDR2 (germline): KGHSH, LQKENI. The CDR3 loop spans 18 amino acids. CDR3 DNA sequence: TGTGCCAGCTCACTCGACAGGGTGAAGCCCCGGACGGAGGAAAAACTGTTTTTT. Its translation is CASSLDRVKPRTEEKLFF.

The rearrangement links TRBV14 to TRBJ1-1, with D uncertain. In germline, CDR1 is SGHDN, CDR2 FVKESK. This CDR3 has 15 amino acids. V was pared by 2 bases and J by 1 base, with 11 bases between. CDR3 sequence (DNA): TGTGCCAGCAGCCAAAGGATGGCCCCGAACACTGAAGCTTTCTTT. The encoded protein is CASSQRMAPNTEAFF.

The chain uses TRBV30 and TRBJ2-1; 8 bases fit TRBD1. Germline trimming cut 3 bases from V and 2 bases from J; bases unmatched to any gene: 21. The V gene's germline CDR1 is GTSNPN and CDR2 SVGIG (reference sequence). CDR3 length: 20 amino acids. The chain's CDR3 is CAWRGRPTPLTGVTYNEQFF. Here the CDR3 DNA reads TGTGCCTGGAGGGGTAGACCCACACCATTGACAGGGGTAACCTACAATGAGCAGTTCTTC.

This rearrangement joins TRBV28 to TRBJ2-3; the D is unclear. Germline V lookup: CDR1 MDHEN, CDR2 SYDVKM. The CDR3 is 15 amino acids. Trimming removed 4 bases from V and 1 base from J, with 12 bases in between. CDR3 sequence (DNA): TGTGCCAGCAGTTCCCAGGCTCTAGGCACAGATACGCAGTATTTT. This codes for CASSSQALGTDTQYF.

The CDR3: CASSAAPGYSNQPQHF. DNA for the CDR3: TGTGCCAGTAGTGCCGCCCCAGGCTATAGCAATCAGCCCCAGCATTTT. The chain joins TRBV19 to TRBJ1-5; D remains unclear. The CDR3 runs 16 residues. Germline V lookup: CDR1 LNHDA, CDR2 SQIVND (reference sequence). V gave up 5 bases and J gave up 0 bases, with 14 bases separating them.

V and J are TRBV20-1 and TRBJ1-2; D is undetermined. The CDR3 has 11 residues. Germline CDR1 is DFQATT and CDR2 is SNEGSKA (reference sequence). Trimming took 7 bases from V and 4 from J, leaving 10 bases between them. CDR3 amino acids: CSVSKLYGYTF. The CDR3 region has the DNA TGCAGTGTTTCGAAACTCTATGGCTACACCTTC.

The J gene is TRBJ2-3, the V gene TRBV19, with D maybe TRBD2 (5 bases). Between the trimmed V and J ends, which lost 10 bases and 5 bases, there was a span of 22 bases. This CDR3 comprises 15 residues. Germline loops: CDR1 LNHDA, CDR2 SQIVND (reference sequence). CDR3 residues: CATNARSEGRDTQYF. For the CDR3, the DNA is TGTGCCACTAATGCAAGGAGTGAGGGCAGAGATACGCAGTATTTT.

This clone has a handful of counts. V is TRBV28 and J is TRBJ2-7, with D maybe TRBD2 (5 bases). The CDR3 is made up of 13 amino acids. The V end lost 6 bases, the J end lost 6 bases, and 15 bases lay between the germline ends. Germline lookup yields CDR1 MDHEN and CDR2 SYDVKM. In nucleotides, the CDR3 is TGTGCCAGCAGGAAAGGAGGAGCTTTCGAGCAGTACTTC. Protein product: CASRKGGAFEQYF.

This clone was recorded once. This chain uses TRBV28 with TRBJ2-3; D is possibly TRBD2 (6 bases). V was clipped by 2 bases and J by 4 bases, with 7 bases between them. From germline, CDR1 is MDHEN and CDR2 SYDVKM. This CDR3 has 13 residues. The CDR3 loop is CASSLAGSDTQYF. CDR3 coding DNA: TGTGCCAGCAGTTTAGCGGGGTCAGATACGCAGTATTTT.

The chain is built from TRBV30 and TRBJ1-1; 10 positions match TRBD1. Germline loops: CDR1 GTSNPN, CDR2 SVGIG (reference sequence). The length of the CDR3 is 14 residues. The V and J ends lost 3 bases and 6 bases, in that order; junction bases with no gene match: 7. CDR3 protein: CAWRAAGTGAEAFF. The DNA of the CDR3 is TGTGCCTGGAGAGCCGCCGGGACAGGGGCTGAAGCTTTCTTT.

The chain links TRBV27 to TRBJ1-1; no clear D. CDR1 and CDR2 from the germline V gene are MNHEY and SMNVEV (reference sequence). The CDR3 length is 14 residues. V was pared by 2 bases and J by 3 bases, with 10 bases between. The CDR3 here is CASSLRTYDTEAFF. CDR3 in DNA: TGTGCCAGCAGTTTAAGGACGTACGACACTGAAGCTTTCTTT.

The chain is built from TRBV11-2 and TRBJ2-2; D call uncertain. The CDR3 totals 13 residues. The V gene's germline CDR1 is SGHAT and CDR2 FQNNGV. Trimming removed 0 bases at V and 7 bases at J, with 6 bases between. The CDR3 spells CASSLESIGELFF. The CDR3 DNA reads TGTGCCAGCAGCTTAGAAAGTATCGGGGAGCTGTTTTTT.

The rearrangement uses TRBV5-1 and TRBJ2-2, with 8 bases aligning to TRBD1. This CDR3 is 14 amino acids long. CDR1 and CDR2 (germline): SGHRS, YFSETQ. The V and J ends lost 5 bases and 11 bases, in that order; junction bases with no gene match: 11. CDR3 DNA sequence: TGCGCCAGCAGTCTACCCGGGACAGGACTAGAGCTGTTTTTT. Translating it yields CASSLPGTGLELFF.

This CDR3 reads CASSLINEQFF. The CDR3, as DNA: TGTGCCAGCAGTTTGATAAATGAGCAGTTCTTC. The chain uses TRBV12-3 or TRBV12-4 and TRBJ2-1, with unresolved D. V was cut by 3 bases and J by 7 bases, with 4 bases left in between. The CDR3 length is 11 residues.

The V and J genes are TRBV12-3 or TRBV12-4 and TRBJ2-5, with D unresolved. The CDR3 is 13 residues long. V was cut by 2 bases and J by 5 bases, with 9 bases left in between. CDR3 sequence (DNA): TGTGCCAGCAGTTTATACGGTGGGGAGACCCAGTACTTC. Encoded protein: CASSLYGGETQYF.